A single sample gave rise to the 21 T cell receptor beta chains below, sequenced in a study of neurological immune-mediated disorders. TCRdb fed the 5' RACE reads into MiXCR, producing one record per CDR3 protein. The sample has some 60,000 distinct CDR3 sequences, more than 7.5% seen once; the top ten hold under 15%. Indicated time point: longitudinal time-point 2. The sample was PBMCs. The receptors derive from a man between 25 and 39 years old in good health.

This clonotype has ten or more counts. V is TRBV20-1 and J is TRBJ2-6; TRBD1 might be the D (6 bases). The germline CDR1 and CDR2 sequences are DFQATT and SNEGSKA (reference sequence). V shed 6 bases and J shed 1 base, with 16 bases lying between them. The CDR3 is 16 residues long. Written as DNA, the CDR3 is TGCAGTGCGTCGATAATACAGGGTTCTGGGGCCAACGTCCTGACTTTC. This codes for CSASIIQGSGANVLTF.

This clonotype has at least ten counts. The chain has TRBV28 and TRBJ2-7; unclear D gene. V lost 5 bases to trimming and J lost 0 bases, with 17 bases between them. Germline loops: CDR1 MDHEN, CDR2 SYDVKM. This CDR3 is 16 amino acids long. The CDR3 spells CASSTIRTVPSYEQYF. The CDR3 nucleotides read TGTGCCAGCAGTACCATAAGGACGGTCCCCTCCTACGAGCAGTACTTC.

In this sample, this clonotype turned up many times. This chain uses TRBV5-6 with TRBJ2-3; 7 nucleotides line up with TRBD2. The germline V gene encodes CDR1 SGHDT and CDR2 YYEEEE. Losses at the gene ends were 0 bases for V and 6 bases for J; bases not matched to a gene: 10. CDR3 length equals 16 residues. The CDR3 region is CASSLGLGSGGDTQYF. CDR3 DNA: TGTGCCAGCAGCTTGGGCCTAGGGTCCGGGGGGGATACGCAGTATTTT.

This clonotype was observed at least ten times. The chain couples TRBV24-1 to TRBJ2-5; 10 bases fit TRBD2. CDR3 size: 16 residues. Germline V gene sequence: CDR1 KGHDR, CDR2 SFDVKD. Losses at the gene ends were 9 bases for V and 3 bases for J; bases not matched to a gene: 12. The CDR3 DNA reads TGTGCCACCCAGGGCCGTGCCGGACTAGCGGAAGAGACCCAGTACTTC. This gives the protein CATQGRAGLAEETQYF.

Ten or more counts support this clonotype. The chain combines TRBV9 with TRBJ2-5; D not resolved. With 4 bases removed from V and 0 bases from J, the gap between germline ends came to 7 bases. CDR1 and CDR2 from the germline V gene are SGDLS and YYNGEE. The CDR3 is 13 amino acids. This chain's CDR3 is CASSSPYQETQYF. The CDR3 coding sequence is TGTGCCAGCAGCTCCCCGTACCAAGAGACCCAGTACTTC.

This clonotype has ten or more counts. This chain uses TRBV12-3 or TRBV12-4 with TRBJ1-1; tentatively, D is TRBD1 (6 bases). This CDR3 contains 15 residues. V was cut by 3 bases and J by 4 bases, with 15 bases left in between. The CDR3: CASSLGLGGPTEAFF. In DNA, the CDR3 is TGTGCCAGCAGTTTGGGGCTCGGGGGCCCCACTGAAGCTTTCTTT.

This clonotype was seen ten or more times. Here the CDR3 DNA reads TGTGCCAGCCGAGGTGGGGGGGCGTATGGCTACACCTTC. This translates into CASRGGGAYGYTF. The chain links TRBV6-5 to TRBJ1-2; a weak D match, TRBD1 (6 bases). V was pared by 8 bases and J by 5 bases, with 15 bases between. CDR3 length: 13 amino acids. Germline values: CDR1 MNHEY, CDR2 SVGAGI.

There are many counts of this clonotype. The J gene is TRBJ2-3, the V gene TRBV4-1, with TRBD2 matching over 10 bases. The CDR3 is 17 amino acids. The trim removed 1 base at V and 6 bases at J, leaving 10 bases unmatched. Germline V gives CDR1 MGHRA, CDR2 YSYEKL. The CDR3 DNA reads TGCGCCAGCAGCCAAGGGGAAAGCGGGAGGGCCGGCGATACGCAGTATTTT. Translating it yields CASSQGESGRAGDTQYF.

This clonotype was found many times. This sequence joins TRBV4-1 and TRBJ2-7, with unresolved D. This CDR3 is built from 15 residues. Germline loops: CDR1 MGHRA, CDR2 YSYEKL. V lost 0 bases to trimming and J lost 6 bases, with 15 bases between them. In nucleotides, the CDR3 is TGCGCCAGCAGCCAAGATTCTCCAGGAGTCCGCGAGCAGTACTTC. It yields the protein CASSQDSPGVREQYF.

This clonotype was counted at least ten times. V gene TRBV5-4 combines with J gene TRBJ2-1; 11 positions agree with TRBD2. Germline V lookup: CDR1 SGHNT, CDR2 YYREEE (reference sequence). The length of the CDR3 is 15 residues. V dropped 1 base and J dropped 9; count of bases not matched to a gene: 6. CDR3 DNA sequence: TGTGCCAGCAGCTTGACTAGCGGGAGAGTCGGTGAGCAGTTCTTC. This codes for CASSLTSGRVGEQFF. Combining the CDR3 with reference TRBV5-4 and TRBJ2-1 gives the whole variable domain ETGVTQSPTHLIKTRGQQVTLRCSSQSGHNTVSWYQQALGQGPQFIFQYYREEENGRGNFPPRFSGLQFPNYSSELNVNALELDDSALYLCASSLTSGRVGEQFFGPGTRLTVL.

The table lists this clonotype with many counts. The rearrangement links TRBV7-3 to TRBJ1-6; D is unclear. Looked up from germline, CDR1 is SGHTA and CDR2 is FQGTGA. Trimming took off 2 bases at V and 7 bases at J, with 12 bases between the two ends. This CDR3 spans 15 amino acids. The CDR3, as DNA: TGTGCCAGCAGCTTAGGGGTCGGGCAAAATTCACCCCTCCACTTT. As protein: CASSLGVGQNSPLHF.

The table lists this clonotype with many counts. J is TRBJ2-3 and V is TRBV7-2; the D gene is possibly TRBD2 (5 bases). Germline CDR1 is SGHTA and CDR2 is FQGNSA. Trimming took off 2 bases at V and 0 bases at J, with 18 bases between the two ends. The CDR3 has 18 amino acids. CDR3 sequence reads: CASSLTRLAGGSTDTQYF. The CDR3 bases are TGTGCCAGCAGCTTAACCCGGTTGGCTGGCGGGAGCACAGATACGCAGTATTTT.

Sample share makes this clonotype large. V gene TRBV21-1 combines with J gene TRBJ1-1; TRBD1, the table's D call, was not compared with the DNA. TRBV21-1 is a pseudogene segment. The CDR3 runs 17 residues. The CDR3 protein is CASSKGTWTAWNTEAFF. DNA for the CDR3: TGTGCCAGCAGCAAAGGAACCTGGACAGCCTGGAACACTGAAGCTTTCTTT.

This clonotype was found many times. The chain employs TRBV5-1 and TRBJ2-7; D is perhaps TRBD1 (5 bases). The CDR3 is made up of 14 amino acids. CDR1 is SGHRS and CDR2 is YFSETQ in the germline V gene. Deletions cut 0 bases from V and 2 bases from J, with 9 bases between. The CDR3 here is CASSLEGAPYEQYF. The CDR3 DNA reads TGCGCCAGCAGCTTGGAAGGGGCACCCTACGAGCAGTACTTC. Together with reference TRBV5-1 and TRBJ2-7, the CDR3 gives the full variable domain: KAGVTQTPRYLIKTRGQQVTLSCSPISGHRSVSWYQQTPGQGLQFLFEYFSETQRNKGNFPGRFSGRQFSNSRSEMNVSTLELGDSALYLCASSLEGAPYEQYFGPGTRLTVT.

The genes are TRBV18 and TRBJ1-1; a possible D gene is TRBD1 (6 bases). The germline gives CDR1 KGHSH, CDR2 LQKENI. CDR3 length equals 17 residues. The V end was cut by 1 base, the J end by 2 bases, with 17 bases between. As DNA, the CDR3 is TGTGCCAGCTCACCACTTAATCGGGGGGCACGTAACACTGAAGCTTTCTTT. Residues: CASSPLNRGARNTEAFF.

This clonotype was counted at least ten times. The rearrangement joins TRBV7-9 to TRBJ1-5; the D is unclear. V was shortened by 2 bases and J by 7 bases, with 9 bases between the two germline ends. The V gene's germline CDR1 is SEHNR and CDR2 FQNEAQ (reference sequence). The CDR3 spans 13 residues. The CDR3 DNA reads as TGTGCCAGCAGCTTAAGTTACGGGCAGCCCCAGCATTTT. Its protein product is CASSLSYGQPQHF.

In its sample, this clonotype was seen many times. The chain recombines TRBV15 with TRBJ2-3; D is tentatively TRBD1 or TRBD2 (7 bases each). V gave up 3 bases and J gave up 4 bases, with 14 bases separating them. Germline loops: CDR1 LNHNV, CDR2 YYDKDF (reference sequence). The CDR3 runs 15 residues. CDR3 loop: CATSSPGGVPDTQYF. In nucleotides, the CDR3 is TGTGCCACCAGCAGTCCAGGGGGGGTTCCAGATACGCAGTATTTT. Complete variable domain (other parts from reference TRBV15 and TRBJ2-3): DAMVIQNPRYQVTQFGKPVTLSCSQTLNHNVMYWYQQKSSQAPKLLFHYYDKDFNNEADTPDNFQSRRPNTSFCFLDIRSPGLGDTAMYLCATSSPGGVPDTQYFGPGTRLTVL.

This clonotype occurred many times. This sequence joins TRBV5-1 and TRBJ2-5, with 7 bases aligning to TRBD2. V trimming: 1 base; J trimming: 5 bases; junction bases outside the gene matches: 20. Per the germline V gene, CDR1 is SGHRS and CDR2 is YFSETQ. This CDR3 spans 19 amino acids. This chain's CDR3 is CASSLHSAGAGPSFETQYF. The CDR3 bases are TGCGCCAGCAGCTTGCATTCAGCAGGAGCGGGACCCTCCTTTGAGACCCAGTACTTC.

This clonotype appeared many times. The J gene is TRBJ2-3, the V gene TRBV5-1; D gene unclear. V was cut by 4 bases and J by 2 bases, with 8 bases left in between. CDR3 length: 13 residues. The germline CDR1 and CDR2 sequences are SGHRS and YFSETQ. The CDR3 sequence: CASSVESTDTQYF. CDR3 sequence (DNA): TGCGCCAGCAGCGTGGAGTCCACAGATACGCAGTATTTT.

This clonotype was seen at least ten times. This chain links TRBV7-6 with TRBJ2-5, with unresolved D. The CDR3 has 15 amino acids. The V end lost 7 bases, the J end lost 0 bases, and 15 bases lay between the germline ends. The germline V gene has CDR1 SGHVS and CDR2 FNYEAQ. CDR3 coding DNA: TGTGCCAGCACCCTGGGGTACCTGTACCAAGAGACCCAGTACTTC. This translates into CASTLGYLYQETQYF.

As for this clonotype: At one end the junction does not follow the germline gene, possibly because of a read error. This sequence joins TRBV5-1 and TRBJ2-2; either TRBD1 or TRBD2 may fit D (5 bases each). Germline V lookup: CDR1 SGHRS, CDR2 YFSETQ. The CDR3 consists of 13 residues. The CDR3 is CASSLEPTREMFF. The CDR3 DNA reads TGCGCCAGCAGCTTGGAACCGACCAGGGAGATGTTTTTT.